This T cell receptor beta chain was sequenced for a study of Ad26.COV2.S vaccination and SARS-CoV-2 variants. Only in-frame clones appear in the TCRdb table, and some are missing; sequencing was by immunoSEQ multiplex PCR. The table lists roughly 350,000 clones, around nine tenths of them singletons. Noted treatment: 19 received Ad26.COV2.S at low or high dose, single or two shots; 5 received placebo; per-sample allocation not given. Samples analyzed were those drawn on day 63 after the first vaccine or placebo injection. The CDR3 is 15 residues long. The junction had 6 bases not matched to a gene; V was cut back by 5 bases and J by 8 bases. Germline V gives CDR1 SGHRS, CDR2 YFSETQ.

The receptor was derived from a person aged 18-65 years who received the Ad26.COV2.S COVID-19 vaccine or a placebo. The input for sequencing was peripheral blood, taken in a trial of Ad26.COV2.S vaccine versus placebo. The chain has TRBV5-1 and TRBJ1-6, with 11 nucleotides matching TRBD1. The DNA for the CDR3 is TGCGCCAGCAGTGCCGGGACAGGGGGTGATTCACCCCTCCACTTT. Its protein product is CASSAGTGGDSPLHF. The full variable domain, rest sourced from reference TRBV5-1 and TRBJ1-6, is KAGVTQTPRYLIKTRGQQVTLSCSPISGHRSVSWYQQTPGQGLQFLFEYFSETQRNKGNFPGRFSGRQFSNSRSEMNVSTLELGDSALYLCASSAGTGGDSPLHFGNGTRLTVT.